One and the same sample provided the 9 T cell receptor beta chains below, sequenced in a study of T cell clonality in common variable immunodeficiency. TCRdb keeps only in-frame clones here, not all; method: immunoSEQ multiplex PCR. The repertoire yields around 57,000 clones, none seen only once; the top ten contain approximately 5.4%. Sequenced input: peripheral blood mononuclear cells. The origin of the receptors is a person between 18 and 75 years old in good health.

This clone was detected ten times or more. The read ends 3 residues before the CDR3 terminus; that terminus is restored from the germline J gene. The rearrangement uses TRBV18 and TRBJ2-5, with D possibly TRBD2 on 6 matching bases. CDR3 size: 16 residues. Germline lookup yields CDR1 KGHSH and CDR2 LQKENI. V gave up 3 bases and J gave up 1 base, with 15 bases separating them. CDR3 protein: CASSPGGPLAQETQYF. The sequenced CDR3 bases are TGTGCCAGCTCACCTGGAGGGCCACTAGCCCAAGAGACC.

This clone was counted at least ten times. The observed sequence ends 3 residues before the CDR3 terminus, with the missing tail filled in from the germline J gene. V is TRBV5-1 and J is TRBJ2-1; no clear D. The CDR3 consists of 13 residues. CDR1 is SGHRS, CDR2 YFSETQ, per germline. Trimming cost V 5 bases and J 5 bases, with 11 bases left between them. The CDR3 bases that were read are TGCGCCAGCAGTAGTGGGCCTGACAATGAG. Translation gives CASSSGPDNE. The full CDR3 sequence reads CASSSGPDNEQFF.

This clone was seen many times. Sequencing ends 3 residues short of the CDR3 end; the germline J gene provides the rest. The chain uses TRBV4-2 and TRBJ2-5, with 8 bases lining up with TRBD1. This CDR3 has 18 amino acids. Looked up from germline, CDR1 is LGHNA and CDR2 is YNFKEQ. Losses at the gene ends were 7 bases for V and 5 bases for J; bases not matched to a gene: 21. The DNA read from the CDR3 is TGTGCCAGCACCCAGGTTTGGACAGGGCCCAGTCGGGGGGAGACC. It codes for CASTQVWTGPSRGET. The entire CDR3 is CASTQVWTGPSRGETQYF.

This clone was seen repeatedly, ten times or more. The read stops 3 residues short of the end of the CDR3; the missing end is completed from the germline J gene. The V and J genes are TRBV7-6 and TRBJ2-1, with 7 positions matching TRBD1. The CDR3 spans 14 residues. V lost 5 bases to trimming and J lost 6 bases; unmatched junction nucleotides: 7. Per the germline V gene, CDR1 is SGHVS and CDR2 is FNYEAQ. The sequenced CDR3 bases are TGTGCCAGCAGCCCTATCGGGACAGCCAATGAG. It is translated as CASSPIGTANE. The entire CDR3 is CASSPIGTANEQFF.

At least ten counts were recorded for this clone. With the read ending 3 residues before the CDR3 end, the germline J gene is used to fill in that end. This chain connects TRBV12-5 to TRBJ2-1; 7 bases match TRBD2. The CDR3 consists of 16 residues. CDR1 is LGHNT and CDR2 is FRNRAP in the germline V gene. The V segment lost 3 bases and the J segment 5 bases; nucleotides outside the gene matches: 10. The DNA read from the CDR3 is TGTGCTAGTGGTTTCGGGGCGGCGGGGGTAAACAATGAG. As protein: CASGFGAAGVNNE. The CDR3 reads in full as CASGFGAAGVNNEQFF.

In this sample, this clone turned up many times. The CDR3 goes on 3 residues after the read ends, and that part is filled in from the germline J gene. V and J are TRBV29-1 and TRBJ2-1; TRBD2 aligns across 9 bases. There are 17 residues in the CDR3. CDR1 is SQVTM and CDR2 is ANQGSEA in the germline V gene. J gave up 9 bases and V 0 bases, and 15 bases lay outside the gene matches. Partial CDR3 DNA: TGCAGCGTTGAAGATGTAGGGCTAGCGGGATGGGCGGGTGAG. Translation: CSVEDVGLAGWAGE. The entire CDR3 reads CSVEDVGLAGWAGEQFF.

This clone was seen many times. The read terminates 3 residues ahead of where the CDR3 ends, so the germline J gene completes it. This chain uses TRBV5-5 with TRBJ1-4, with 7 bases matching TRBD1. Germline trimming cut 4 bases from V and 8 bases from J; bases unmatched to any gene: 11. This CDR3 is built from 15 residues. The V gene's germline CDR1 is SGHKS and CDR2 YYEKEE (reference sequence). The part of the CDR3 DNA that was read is TGTGCCAGCAGCCTCACGACAGGGAGTGGGGAAAAA. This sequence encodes CASSLTTGSGEK. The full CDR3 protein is CASSLTTGSGEKLFF.

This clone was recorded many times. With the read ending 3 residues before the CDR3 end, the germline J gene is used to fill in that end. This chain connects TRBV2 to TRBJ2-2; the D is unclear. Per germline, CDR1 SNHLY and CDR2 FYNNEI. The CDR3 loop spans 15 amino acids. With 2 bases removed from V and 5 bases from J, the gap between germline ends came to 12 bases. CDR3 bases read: TGTGCCAGCAGTGAAAGGGTCAGCTGGACCGGGGAG. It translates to CASSERVSWTGE. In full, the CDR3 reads CASSERVSWTGELFF. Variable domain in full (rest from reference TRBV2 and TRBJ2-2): EPEVTQTPSHQVTQMGQEVILRCVPISNHLYFYWYRQILGQKVEFLVSFYNNEISEKSEIFDDQFSVERPDGSNFTLKIRSTKLEDSAMYFCASSERVSWTGELFFGEGSRLTVL.

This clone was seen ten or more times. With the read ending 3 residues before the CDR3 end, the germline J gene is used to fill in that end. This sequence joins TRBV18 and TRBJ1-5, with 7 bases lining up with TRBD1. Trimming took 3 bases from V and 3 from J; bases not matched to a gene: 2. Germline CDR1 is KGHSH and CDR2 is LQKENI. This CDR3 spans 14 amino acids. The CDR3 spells CASSPDRNNQPQHF. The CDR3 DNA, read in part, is TGTGCCAGCTCACCGGACAGGAACAATCAGCCC.